The clone carrying this TCR beta chain was seen only a few times. The antigen is not known. The sample comes from a study of cytomegalovirus exposure and HLA in healthy donors. Across the whole study: Across roughly 400 genotyped donors, about 86% landed in the Caucasian-associated ancestry cluster. Overall study results and limits: Indistinguishability led to the exclusion of some V segments, TRBV6-2 and TRBV6-3 included. In an earlier analysis, about 87% or about 30%: the productive usage of most TCR beta V segments.

The PCR ran on 60 Vbeta and 13 Jbeta primers. Profiled with immunoSEQ multiplex PCR; TCRdb holds only in-frame clones, not every one. The sample lists around 170,000 clones; around 77% were seen once. J gave up 4 bases and V 2 bases, and 4 bases lay outside the gene matches. The CDR3 runs 14 residues. Germline values: CDR1 SGDLS, CDR2 YYNGEE. Material for sequencing was PBMCs. This clonotype originated in a woman aged 45-65 years in good health and CMV-seropositive. This sequence joins TRBV9 and TRBJ1-2, with 8 bases that match TRBD1. The CDR3 DNA sequence: TGTGCCAGCAGCGTTGCGGACAGGGCCTATGGCTACACCTTC. Translated, it gives CASSVADRAYGYTF. Together with reference TRBV9 and TRBJ1-2, the CDR3 gives the full variable domain: DSGVTQTPKHLITATGQRVTLRCSPRSGDLSVYWYQQSLDQGLQFLIQYYNGEERAKGNILERFSAQQFPDLHSELNLSSLELGDSALYFCASSVADRAYGYTFGSGTRLTVV.